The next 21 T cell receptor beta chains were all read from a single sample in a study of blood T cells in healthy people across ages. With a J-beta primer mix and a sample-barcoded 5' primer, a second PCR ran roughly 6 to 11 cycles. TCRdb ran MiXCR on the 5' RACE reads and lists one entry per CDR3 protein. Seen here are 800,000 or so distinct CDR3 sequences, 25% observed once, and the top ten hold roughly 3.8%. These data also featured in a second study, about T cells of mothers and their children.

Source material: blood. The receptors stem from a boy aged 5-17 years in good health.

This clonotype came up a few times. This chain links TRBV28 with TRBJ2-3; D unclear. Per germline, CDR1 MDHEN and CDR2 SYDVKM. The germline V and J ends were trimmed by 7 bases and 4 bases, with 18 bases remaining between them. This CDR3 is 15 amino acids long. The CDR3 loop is CASIPENEYPDTQYF. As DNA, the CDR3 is TGTGCCAGCATCCCTGAAAATGAGTATCCAGATACGCAGTATTTT.

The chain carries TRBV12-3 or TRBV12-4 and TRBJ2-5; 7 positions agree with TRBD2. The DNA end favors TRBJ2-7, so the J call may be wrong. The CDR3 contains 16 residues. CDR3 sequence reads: CASSLFGGGGLYEQYF. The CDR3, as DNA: TGTGCCAGCAGTTTATTTGGCGGGGGTGGCCTTTACGAGCAGTACTTC.

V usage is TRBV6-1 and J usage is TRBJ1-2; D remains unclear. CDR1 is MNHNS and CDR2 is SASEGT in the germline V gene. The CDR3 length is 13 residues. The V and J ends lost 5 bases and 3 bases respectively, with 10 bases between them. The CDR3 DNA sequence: TGTGCCAGCAGTCCTGACGGCTACTATGGCTACACCTTC. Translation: CASSPDGYYGYTF.

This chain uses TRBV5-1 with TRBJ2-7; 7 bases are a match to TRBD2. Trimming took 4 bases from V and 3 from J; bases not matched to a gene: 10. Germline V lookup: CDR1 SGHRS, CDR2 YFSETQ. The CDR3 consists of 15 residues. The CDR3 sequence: CASSPRSGNLYEQYF. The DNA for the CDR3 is TGCGCCAGCAGCCCGAGAAGCGGGAACCTCTACGAGCAGTACTTC.

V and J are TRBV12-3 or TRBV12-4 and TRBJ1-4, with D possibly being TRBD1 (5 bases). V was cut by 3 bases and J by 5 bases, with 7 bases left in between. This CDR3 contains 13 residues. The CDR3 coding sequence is TGTGCCAGCAGTTTTGAGGGGAATGAAAAACTGTTTTTT. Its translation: CASSFEGNEKLFF.

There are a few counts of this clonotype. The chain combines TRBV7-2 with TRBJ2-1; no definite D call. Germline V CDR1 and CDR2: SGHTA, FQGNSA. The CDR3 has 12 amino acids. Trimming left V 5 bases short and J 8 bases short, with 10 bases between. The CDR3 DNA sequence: TGTGCCAGCAGCCCCACGGTCCATGAGCAGTTCTTC. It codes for CASSPTVHEQFF. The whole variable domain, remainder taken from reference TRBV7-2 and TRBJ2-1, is GAGVSQSPSNKVTEKGKDVELRCDPISGHTALYWYRQSLGQGLEFLIYFQGNSAPDKSGLPSDRFSAERTGGSVSTLTIQRTQQEDSAVYLCASSPTVHEQFFGPGTRLTVL.

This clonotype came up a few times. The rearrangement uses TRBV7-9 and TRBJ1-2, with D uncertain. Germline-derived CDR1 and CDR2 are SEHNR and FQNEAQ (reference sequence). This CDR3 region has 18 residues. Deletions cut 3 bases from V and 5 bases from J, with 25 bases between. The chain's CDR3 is CASSFNMEADPEYYGYTF. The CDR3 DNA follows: TGTGCCAGCAGCTTCAACATGGAGGCGGACCCCGAGTATTATGGCTACACCTTC.

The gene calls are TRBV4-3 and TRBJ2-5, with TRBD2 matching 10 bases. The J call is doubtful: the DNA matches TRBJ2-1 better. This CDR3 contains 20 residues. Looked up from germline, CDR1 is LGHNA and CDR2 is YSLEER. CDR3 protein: CASSPFRASGGEGAYNEQFF. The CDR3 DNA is TGCGCCAGCAGCCCATTTAGGGCTAGCGGGGGAGAGGGGGCCTACAATGAGCAGTTCTTC.

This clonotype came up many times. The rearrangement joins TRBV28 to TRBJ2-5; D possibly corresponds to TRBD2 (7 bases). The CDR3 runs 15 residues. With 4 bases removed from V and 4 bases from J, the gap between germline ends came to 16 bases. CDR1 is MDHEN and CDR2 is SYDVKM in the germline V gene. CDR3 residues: CASSSLRGALETQYF. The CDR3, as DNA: TGTGCCAGCAGTTCCCTCCGGGGGGCTTTAGAGACCCAGTACTTC. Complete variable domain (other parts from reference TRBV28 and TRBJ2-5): DVKVTQSSRYLVKRTGEKVFLECVQDMDHENMFWYRQDPGLGLRLIYFSYDVKMKEKGDIPEGYSVSREKKERFSLILESASTNQTSMYLCASSSLRGALETQYFGPGTRLLVL.

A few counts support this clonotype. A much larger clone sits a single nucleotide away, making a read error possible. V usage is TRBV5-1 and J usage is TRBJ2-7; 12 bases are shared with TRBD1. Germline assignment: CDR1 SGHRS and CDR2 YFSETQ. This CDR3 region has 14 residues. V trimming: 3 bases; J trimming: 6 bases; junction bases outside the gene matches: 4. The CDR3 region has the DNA TGCGCCAGCAGCTCCGGGACAGGGGGCTCCGAGCAGTACTTC. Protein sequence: CASSSGTGGSEQYF.

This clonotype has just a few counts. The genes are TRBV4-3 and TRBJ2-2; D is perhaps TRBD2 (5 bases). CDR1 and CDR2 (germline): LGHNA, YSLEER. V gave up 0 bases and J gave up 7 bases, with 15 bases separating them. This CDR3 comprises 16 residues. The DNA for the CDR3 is TGCGCCAGCAGCCAAGATAGCGCCGGCGGAGACGGGGAGCTGTTTTTT. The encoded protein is CASSQDSAGGDGELFF.

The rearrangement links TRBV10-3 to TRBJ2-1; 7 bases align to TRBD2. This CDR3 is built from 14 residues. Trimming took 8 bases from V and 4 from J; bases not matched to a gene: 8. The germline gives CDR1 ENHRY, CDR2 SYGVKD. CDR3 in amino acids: CAIRPRLAYNEQFF. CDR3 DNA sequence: TGTGCCATCCGCCCGAGACTAGCATACAATGAGCAGTTCTTC.

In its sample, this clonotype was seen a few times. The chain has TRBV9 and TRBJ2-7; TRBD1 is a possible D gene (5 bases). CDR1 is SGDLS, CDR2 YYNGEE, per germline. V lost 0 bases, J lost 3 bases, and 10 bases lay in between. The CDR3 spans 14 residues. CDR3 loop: CASSVGGHGYEQYF. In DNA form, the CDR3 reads TGTGCCAGCAGCGTAGGAGGACACGGCTACGAGCAGTACTTC.

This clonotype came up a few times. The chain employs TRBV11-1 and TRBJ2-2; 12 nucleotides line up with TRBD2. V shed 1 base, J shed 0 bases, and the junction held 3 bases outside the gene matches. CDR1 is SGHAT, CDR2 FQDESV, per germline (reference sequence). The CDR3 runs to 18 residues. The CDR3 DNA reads TGTGCCAGCAGCTTAGGACTAGCGGGAGCCACGAACACCGGGGAGCTGTTTTTT. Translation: CASSLGLAGATNTGELFF.

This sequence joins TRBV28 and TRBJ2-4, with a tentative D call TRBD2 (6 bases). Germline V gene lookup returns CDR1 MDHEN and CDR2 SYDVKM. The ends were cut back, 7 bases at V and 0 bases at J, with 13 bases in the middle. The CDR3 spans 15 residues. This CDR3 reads CASKGGAVAKNIQYF. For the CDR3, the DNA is TGTGCCAGCAAGGGCGGGGCCGTAGCCAAAAACATTCAGTACTTC.

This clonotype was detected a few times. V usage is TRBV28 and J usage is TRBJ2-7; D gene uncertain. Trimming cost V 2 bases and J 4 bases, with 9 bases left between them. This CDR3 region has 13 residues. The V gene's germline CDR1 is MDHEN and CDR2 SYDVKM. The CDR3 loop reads CASSLIGAYEQYF. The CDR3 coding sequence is TGTGCCAGCAGTTTAATAGGAGCATACGAGCAGTACTTC.

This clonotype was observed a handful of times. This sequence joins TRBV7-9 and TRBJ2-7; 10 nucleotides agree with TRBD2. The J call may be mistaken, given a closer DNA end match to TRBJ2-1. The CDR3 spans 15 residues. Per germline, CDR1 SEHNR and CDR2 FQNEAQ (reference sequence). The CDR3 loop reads CASSFGLAGVYEQFF. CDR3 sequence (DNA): TGTGCCAGCAGCTTTGGTCTAGCGGGAGTATATGAGCAGTTCTTC.

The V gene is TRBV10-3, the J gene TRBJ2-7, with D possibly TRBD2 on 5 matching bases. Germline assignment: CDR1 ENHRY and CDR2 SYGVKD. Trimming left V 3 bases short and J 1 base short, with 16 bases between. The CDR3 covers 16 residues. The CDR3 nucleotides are TGTGCCATCAGTGACAGTTTGGCGGGCGAGTCCTACGAGCAGTACTTC. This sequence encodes CAISDSLAGESYEQYF.

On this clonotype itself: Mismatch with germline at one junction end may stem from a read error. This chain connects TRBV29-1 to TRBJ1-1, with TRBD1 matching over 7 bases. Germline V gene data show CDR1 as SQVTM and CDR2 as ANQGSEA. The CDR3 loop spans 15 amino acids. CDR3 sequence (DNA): TGCAGCGTTGGACAGGGCCCTTTTATGAACACTGAAACTTTCTTT. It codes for CSVGQGPFMNTETFF.

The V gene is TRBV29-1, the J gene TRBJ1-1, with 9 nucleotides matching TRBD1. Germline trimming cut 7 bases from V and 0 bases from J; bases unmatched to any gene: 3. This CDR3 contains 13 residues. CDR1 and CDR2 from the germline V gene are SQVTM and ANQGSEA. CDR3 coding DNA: TGCAGCGCCCGGACAGGGGTGAACACTGAAGCTTTCTTT. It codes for CSARTGVNTEAFF.

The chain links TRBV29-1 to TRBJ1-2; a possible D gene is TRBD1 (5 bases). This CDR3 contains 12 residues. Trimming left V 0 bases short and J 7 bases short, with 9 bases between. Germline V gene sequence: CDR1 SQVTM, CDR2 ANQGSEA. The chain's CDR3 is CSVEEGDPGYTF. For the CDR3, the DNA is TGCAGCGTTGAAGAGGGGGATCCTGGCTACACCTTC.